These 18 T cell receptor beta chains were all obtained from the same sample, sequenced in a study of regulatory T cells in long-lasting Graves disease. The time point is: newly diagnosed GD, antithyroid drugs for less than 3 months. Researchers made the TCR library from RNA that was extracted from PBMCs. Researchers made TCR beta libraries by using iRepertoire HTBI primers and running Arm-PCR on CDR3 regions. In TCRdb, the multiplex PCR reads were re-called with MiXCR into one record per CDR3 protein. The sample records roughly 530,000 distinct CDR3 sequences, about 16% being singletons. In addition, the sample was reused for a study of T cells in Graves' hyperthyroidism and ophthalmopathy.

Sample: peripheral blood mononuclear cells (PBMCs), taken at new diagnosis, from a patient treated with antithyroid drugs. The source of these receptors is a middle-aged woman with Graves disease.

This clonotype was seen repeatedly, ten times or more. V gene TRBV4-1 combines with J gene TRBJ1-1; 7 positions agree with TRBD1. The CDR3 is made up of 14 amino acids. Germline CDR1 is MGHRA and CDR2 is YSYEKL. J lost 4 bases, V lost 4 bases, and 6 bases had no gene match. The CDR3 sequence: CASSPRTGSTEAFF. The CDR3 bases are TGCGCCAGCAGCCCACGGACAGGCAGCACTGAAGCTTTCTTT.

In its sample, this clonotype was seen a few times. V usage is TRBV4-1 and J usage is TRBJ1-1; D gene ambiguous. The CDR3 has 15 amino acids. Trimming stripped 3 bases from V and 5 bases from J, with 16 bases between. Germline loops: CDR1 MGHRA, CDR2 YSYEKL. CDR3 protein: CASSHDGGIGTEAFF. CDR3 bases: TGCGCCAGCAGCCATGACGGAGGAATCGGTACTGAAGCTTTCTTT.

Turning to this clonotype: One base separates it from a far larger clone, so it is likely a read error. This rearrangement joins TRBV6-2 or TRBV6-3 to TRBJ2-3; possibly TRBD2 for D (5 bases). Near its end, the DNA agrees better with TRBJ2-1, so the J call may be wrong. Germline CDR1 MNHEY, CDR2 SVGEGT. CDR3 size: 15 residues. CDR3 amino acids: CASSEAGVSNYEQFF. The CDR3 DNA reads as TGTGCCAGCAGTGAAGCCGGGGTATCAAACTACGAGCAGTTCTTC.

This clonotype occurred a few times. This chain uses TRBV20-1 with TRBJ2-3, with D possibly matching TRBD2 (6 bases). Trimming removed 5 bases at V and 5 bases at J, with 17 bases between. Germline V gene sequence: CDR1 DFQATT, CDR2 SNEGSKA (reference sequence). The CDR3 sequence is 14 residues long. The CDR3 loop is CSAYPGLPIDTQYF. Written as DNA, the CDR3 is TGCAGTGCTTATCCGGGACTGCCGATAGATACGCAGTATTTT.

This clonotype turned up a few times. The chain links TRBV20-1 to TRBJ1-5, with 7 bases lining up with TRBD1. Losses at the gene ends were 3 bases for V and 0 bases for J; bases not matched to a gene: 11. CDR1 and CDR2 from the germline V gene are DFQATT and SNEGSKA (reference sequence). This CDR3 is 17 amino acids long. In DNA, the CDR3 is TGCAGTGCTAGCTCAGGGGGGGGGGCTTATAGCAATCAGCCCCAGCATTTT. It encodes CSASSGGGAYSNQPQHF.

This clonotype came up many times. The rearrangement links TRBV9 to TRBJ1-1, with D uncertain. Germline values: CDR1 SGDLS, CDR2 YYNGEE. The V end lost 1 base, the J end lost 5 bases, and 9 bases lay between the germline ends. The CDR3 length is 13 residues. This CDR3 reads CASSVSVLTEAFF. The DNA of the CDR3 is TGTGCCAGCAGCGTAAGCGTATTGACTGAAGCTTTCTTT.

This clonotype was detected many times. This chain uses TRBV20-1 with TRBJ1-4; no clear D gene. The CDR3 consists of 11 residues. Germline lookup yields CDR1 DFQATT and CDR2 SNEGSKA (reference sequence). V was cut by 6 bases and J by 7 bases, with 9 bases left in between. This chain's CDR3 is CSALDLEKLFF. The CDR3 bases are TGCAGTGCCCTGGACCTTGAAAAACTGTTTTTT.

This clonotype has just a few counts. The chain uses TRBV19 and TRBJ2-1; TRBD2 is a possible D gene (7 bases). CDR3 size: 15 residues. Germline V gene sequence: CDR1 LNHDA, CDR2 SQIVND (reference sequence). Trimming left V 6 bases short and J 7 bases short, with 19 bases between. The DNA for the CDR3 is TGTGCCAGTAGGCTTGGGGGGGGGGCCCCGAATGAGCAGTTCTTC. Protein sequence: CASRLGGGAPNEQFF.

The CDR3 loop reads CASSPGGTAILSNQPQHF. DNA for the CDR3: TGTGCCAGCAGCCCCGGGGGGACAGCTATTTTGAGCAATCAGCCCCAGCATTTT. The chain uses TRBV7-2 and TRBJ1-5; the match to TRBD1 covers 7 bases. CDR3 size: 18 residues. Trimming took 5 bases from V and 1 from J; bases not matched to a gene: 14. CDR1 and CDR2 (germline): SGHTA, FQGNSA.

The chain is built from TRBV15 and TRBJ2-1; 7 bases are shared with TRBD2. The CDR3 is made up of 18 amino acids. The germline V gene encodes CDR1 LNHNV and CDR2 YYDKDF (reference sequence). Losses at the gene ends were 1 base for V and 5 bases for J; bases not matched to a gene: 14. As DNA, the CDR3 is TGTGCCACCAGCAGAGGAGGCGGGGGAGCCGGGAACCACAATGAGCAGTTCTTC. Its protein product is CATSRGGGGAGNHNEQFF.

The sample holds many counts of this clonotype. V usage is TRBV7-2 and J usage is TRBJ1-1; a possible D gene is TRBD1 (5 bases). The CDR3 totals 17 residues. Trimming stripped 2 bases from V and 1 base from J, with 17 bases between. Germline V gene sequence: CDR1 SGHTA, CDR2 FQGNSA. Here the CDR3 reads CASSLRGPGVGNTEAFF. CDR3 in DNA: TGTGCCAGCAGCTTACGTGGTCCGGGGGTCGGGAACACTGAAGCTTTCTTT.

This clonotype was detected ten times or more. This chain uses TRBV6-2 or TRBV6-3 with TRBJ2-7; 7 bases map to TRBD2. The CDR3 covers 13 residues. J lost 7 bases, V lost 6 bases, and 9 bases had no gene match. Germline V lookup: CDR1 MNHEY, CDR2 SVGEGT. CDR3 loop: CASRGEPGGEQYF. The CDR3 nucleotides read TGTGCCAGCAGGGGGGAGCCGGGGGGTGAGCAGTACTTC.

This clonotype has a count of ten or more. V usage is TRBV12-3 or TRBV12-4 and J usage is TRBJ1-6; unclear D gene. The V and J ends lost 1 base and 7 bases respectively, with 5 bases between them. CDR3 length: 13 amino acids. Here the CDR3 reads CASSLVRNSPLHF. The CDR3, as DNA: TGTGCCAGCAGTTTAGTTAGGAATTCACCCCTCCACTTT.

As to this clonotype: It may be a read error: a sequence one base away is much more abundant. The chain combines TRBV7-9 with TRBJ2-7; 10 positions match TRBD1. Looked up from germline, CDR1 is SEHNR and CDR2 is FQNEAQ (reference sequence). The CDR3 consists of 18 residues. DNA for the CDR3: TGTGCCAACAGCTTAGGGGCAGGGACAGGGGTAAAGATGAACGAGCAGTACTTC. Its translation: CANSLGAGTGVKMNEQYF.

Details on this clonotype: A read error may be the cause here, since a much bigger clone is one base away. This chain connects TRBV27 to TRBJ1-1; no firm D call. V lost 4 bases, J lost 3 bases, and 12 bases lay in between. The CDR3 contains 14 residues. In germline, CDR1 is MNHEY, CDR2 SMNVEV (reference sequence). The DNA for the CDR3 is TGTGCCAGCAGTTCCCCCAACTTGGACACTGAAGCTTTCTTT. It specifies CASSSPNLDTEAFF.

The rearrangement links TRBV6-5 to TRBJ2-7; D may be TRBD2 (5 bases). The CDR3 extends over 15 amino acids. Trimming removed 1 base from V and 4 bases from J, with 14 bases in between. The germline V gene encodes CDR1 MNHEY and CDR2 SVGAGI. DNA of the CDR3: TGTGCCAGCAGTTACTTCGGACTTAAACCATACGAGCAGTACTTC. Its protein is CASSYFGLKPYEQYF.

V is TRBV14 and J is TRBJ1-2; D call uncertain. The CDR3 is 16 amino acids. Germline loops: CDR1 SGHDN, CDR2 FVKESK. The V gene lost 4 bases and the J gene lost 4 bases, with 19 bases spanning the gap. The chain's CDR3 is CASSLTSAPNGYGYTF. Here the CDR3 DNA reads TGTGCCAGCAGCCTCACTTCGGCCCCGAATGGCTATGGCTACACCTTC.

This clonotype occurred many times. The V call is TRBV6-5, the J call TRBJ1-2; the D is unclear. V shed 6 bases and J shed 5 bases, with 19 bases lying between them. The length of the CDR3 is 15 residues. Germline assignment: CDR1 MNHEY and CDR2 SVGAGI. CDR3 DNA: TGTGCCAGCAGCTACCCGGGCCCAGGCCCTTATGGCTACACCTTC. Translated: CASSYPGPGPYGYTF.